These T cell receptor beta chains were read from a single sample in a study of early T cells in non-severe SARS-CoV-2 infection. TCRdb used MiXCR to reprocess the 5' RACE reads, holding one entry per CDR3 protein. Seen here are 28,000 or so distinct CDR3 sequences, under 4% observed once, and the top ten hold about 7.5%. The sample taken for sequencing was whole blood. These receptors came from an adult who was a healthcare worker with PCR-confirmed SARS-CoV-2 infection or an uninfected control (not recorded which). Both conserved end residues are trimmed from each CDR3.

>TRBV5-4|TRBJ2-7
ASSPGLGKGEQY
>TRBV6-5|TRBJ2-3
ASSYGGVTDTQY
>TRBV7-6|TRBJ2-7
ASSLGPSDEQY
>TRBV11-2|TRBJ2-3
ASSLRPSGVTDTQY
>TRBV5-1|TRBJ2-6
ASSLDPGPGANVLT
>TRBV6-6|TRBJ2-2
ASSQGRSGTGELF
>TRBV14|TRBJ2-6
ASSRDHTTSGANVLT
>TRBV2|TRBJ2-7
ASSPQTAGYEQY
>TRBV5-8|TRBJ2-3
ASSSRRRADTQY
>TRBV7-2|TRBJ1-6
ASSLGTTSRSSLH
>TRBV11-2|TRBJ1-2
ASSPGQGAVGYT
>TRBV29-1|TRBJ2-1
SVDRQVTYNEQF
>TRBV5-5|TRBJ1-3
ASSLGVPPGNTIY
>TRBV6-2/TRBV6-3|TRBJ1-2
ASSFDRVYGYT
>TRBV7-9|TRBJ2-1
ASQGPVKLQF
>TRBV9|TRBJ2-3
ASSSAQGEKDTQY
>TRBV7-2|TRBJ2-7
ASSLFPRVLGSSSGSYEQY
>TRBV7-2|TRBJ1-5
ASSPRGGGNQPQH
>TRBV9|TRBJ2-5
ASSVDPTTQETQY
>TRBV7-2|TRBJ1-3
ASKNPSGNTIY
>TRBV5-1|TRBJ2-4
ASSLAAVAGGSRNPGIQY
>TRBV9|TRBJ2-7
ASSAAGTGDYEQY
>TRBV12-3/TRBV12-4|TRBJ1-2
ASSLNRGQGDGYT
>TRBV5-1|TRBJ2-1
ASSFSTSGGNEQF
>TRBV2|TRBJ2-7
ASSVSAYEQY
>TRBV10-1|TRBJ2-7
ASSDVLGYEQY
>TRBV11-2|TRBJ1-1
ASTRGAEAF
>TRBV12-3/TRBV12-4|TRBJ1-2
ASSASTNYGYT
>TRBV5-6|TRBJ2-2
ASRPGLITGELF
>TRBV20-1|TRBJ1-6
SASSTVGNSPLH
>TRBV11-2|TRBJ2-1
ASKIAGGSEQF
>TRBV7-2|TRBJ1-2
ASSLDAQGNSGYT
>TRBV4-1|TRBJ1-1
ASSNKGSRIWAF
>TRBV12-3/TRBV12-4|TRBJ2-3
ASSPRYGGRSTDTQY
>TRBV6-5|TRBJ1-6
ASSYSWDSNNSPLH
>TRBV4-1|TRBJ1-1
ASSQGGGKAF
>TRBV29-1|TRBJ2-7
SASTDSTYEQY
>TRBV6-1|TRBJ2-5
ASSTEGGETQY
>TRBV20-1|TRBJ1-1
SAYLQGTNTEAF
>TRBV19|TRBJ1-5
ASSRSGGRDQPQH
>TRBV6-2/TRBV6-3|TRBJ2-1
ASSLRKGLAGETYNEQF
>TRBV4-1|TRBJ2-5
ASSQDSWTSGLDQTQY
>TRBV5-6|TRBJ2-7
ASSPGPAYEQY
>TRBV12-5|TRBJ2-5
ASGLVRPGLQTQETQY
>TRBV5-1|TRBJ1-2
ASSTGDGYGYT
>TRBV19|TRBJ2-7
ASAFSGGIYEQY
>TRBV29-1|TRBJ1-1
SVSGYEDTEAF
>TRBV30|TRBJ2-7
AWPCSPGQRYEQY
>TRBV11-2|TRBJ2-7
ASSQGGYEQY
>TRBV11-2|TRBJ2-5
ASSLGAGGLETQY
>TRBV29-1|TRBJ2-7
SVASGPLYEQY
>TRBV5-6|TRBJ1-2
ASREDSSGYT